This TCR beta chain was obtained from a study of technical replicates of blood from a handful of donors. Trimming removed 3 bases at V and 6 bases at J, with 14 bases between. CDR3 size: 14 residues. Germline V gene sequence: CDR1 SGHVS, CDR2 FNYEAQ. Produced via immunoSEQ multiplex PCR; TCRdb's table is partial and in-frame only. This table holds around 63,000 clones, nearly 98% found once. Sample: T cells isolated from PBMCs. The rearrangement uses TRBV7-6 and TRBJ1-2, with D possibly being TRBD1 (5 bases). The receptor was isolated from a human donor in good health. The CDR3 nucleotides are TGTGCCAGCAGCTTTCCTTCTATCAGGGATGGCTACACCTTC. Its protein is CASSFPSIRDGYTF.